The rows below give T cell receptor beta chains drawn from one sample of a study of T cell responses to AZD1222 COVID-19 vaccine. Here immunoSEQ multiplex PCR was the method, and the copy in TCRdb shows in-frame clones only, minus some. The sample includes 100,000 or so clones, about four fifths of them seen just once. The sample here was peripheral blood, taken on day 0 of AZD1222 vaccination. The receptor set was obtained from an adult in good health. CDR3s include the opening cysteine and the closing phenylalanine or tryptophan. Each record gives: J gene, D gene, V gene, clone size, CDR3 protein, CDR3 DNA. A D gene is named only where the DNA matches it firmly. Expanded clones are given a class, and other clones once, few, many or no size at all.

J gene: TRBJ2-2
D gene: TRBD2
V gene: TRBV4-2
clone size: NA
CDR3 protein: CASSQPWTSGATGELFF
CDR3 DNA: TGTGCCAGCAGCCAACCCTGGACTAGCGGGGCGACCGGGGAGCTGTTTTTT

J gene: TRBJ2-7
D gene: NA
V gene: TRBV9
clone size: NA
CDR3 protein: CASSGLSYEQYF
CDR3 DNA: TGTGCCAGCAGCGGTCTCTCCTACGAGCAGTACTTC

J gene: TRBJ2-3
D gene: TRBD2
V gene: TRBV20-1
clone size: NA
CDR3 protein: CSASIAGEYAQYF
CDR3 DNA: TGCAGTGCTAGTATAGCGGGAGAATACGCGCAGTATTTT

J gene: TRBJ2-5
D gene: TRBD1
V gene: TRBV7-9
clone size: NA
CDR3 protein: CASSPGQGQETQYF
CDR3 DNA: TGTGCCAGCAGCCCCGGACAGGGGCAAGAGACCCAGTACTTC

J gene: TRBJ2-3
D gene: NA
V gene: TRBV3-1/TRBV3-2
clone size: NA
CDR3 protein: CASSQVQLNTQYF
CDR3 DNA: TGTGCCAGCAGCCAAGTACAGCTAAATACGCAGTATTTT

J gene: TRBJ2-7
D gene: NA
V gene: TRBV27
clone size: NA
CDR3 protein: CASSFSGTYEQYF
CDR3 DNA: TGTGCCAGCAGTTTCAGCGGAACCTACGAGCAGTACTTC

J gene: TRBJ2-1
D gene: TRBD2
V gene: TRBV6-5
clone size: few
CDR3 protein: CASGLAFNEQFF
CDR3 DNA: TGTGCCAGCGGACTAGCATTCAATGAGCAGTTCTTC

J gene: TRBJ2-1
D gene: NA
V gene: TRBV3-1/TRBV3-2
clone size: once
CDR3 protein: CASSRTYNEQFF
CDR3 DNA: TGTGCCAGCAGCAGAACCTACAATGAGCAGTTCTTC

J gene: TRBJ2-3
D gene: NA
V gene: TRBV5-6
clone size: NA
CDR3 protein: CASSRIPGVTFTDTQYF
CDR3 DNA: TGTGCCAGCAGCCGCATCCCAGGCGTTACTTTCACAGATACGCAGTATTTT

J gene: TRBJ2-5
D gene: NA
V gene: TRBV7-3
clone size: NA
CDR3 protein: CASSLNRQETQYF
CDR3 DNA: TGTGCCAGCAGCTTGAACAGACAAGAGACCCAGTACTTC

J gene: TRBJ2-3
D gene: TRBD2
V gene: TRBV28
clone size: NA
CDR3 protein: CASSPNWRLASTDTQYF
CDR3 DNA: TGTGCCAGCAGTCCTAATTGGAGACTAGCGAGCACAGATACGCAGTATTTT

J gene: TRBJ2-6
D gene: TRBD2
V gene: TRBV27
clone size: once
CDR3 protein: CASMTLALTGANVLTF
CDR3 DNA: TGTGCCAGCATGACACTAGCGCTTACTGGGGCCAACGTCCTGACTTTC

J gene: TRBJ2-5
D gene: NA
V gene: TRBV27
clone size: NA
CDR3 protein: CASSFGRDPSETQYF
CDR3 DNA: TGTGCCAGCAGTTTTGGCAGGGATCCCTCAGAGACCCAGTACTTC

J gene: TRBJ2-3
D gene: NA
V gene: TRBV11-3
clone size: NA
CDR3 protein: CASSPRLRGDSDTQYF
CDR3 DNA: TGTGCCAGCAGCCCCCGCTTAAGGGGGGATTCAGATACGCAGTATTTT

J gene: TRBJ2-1
D gene: TRBD2
V gene: TRBV10-2
clone size: NA
CDR3 protein: CASSVRLAGDNEQFF
CDR3 DNA: TGCGCCAGCAGTGTCAGACTAGCGGGGGACAATGAGCAGTTCTTC

J gene: TRBJ2-3
D gene: NA
V gene: TRBV7-2
clone size: NA
CDR3 protein: CASSWAVDTQYF
CDR3 DNA: TGTGCCAGCAGCTGGGCTGTGGATACGCAGTATTTT

J gene: TRBJ2-2
D gene: TRBD1
V gene: TRBV5-1
clone size: NA
CDR3 protein: CASSLNTGDTGELFF
CDR3 DNA: TGCGCCAGCAGCTTGAACACAGGGGACACCGGGGAGCTGTTTTTT

J gene: TRBJ1-2
D gene: TRBD1
V gene: TRBV29-1
clone size: NA
CDR3 protein: CSVGDRGYGYTF
CDR3 DNA: TGCAGCGTTGGGGACAGGGGCTATGGCTACACCTTC

J gene: TRBJ2-7
D gene: NA
V gene: TRBV7-2
clone size: once
CDR3 protein: CASSLDGGYYEQYF
CDR3 DNA: TGTGCCAGCAGCTTAGATGGCGGCTACTACGAGCAGTACTTC

J gene: TRBJ2-2
D gene: NA
V gene: TRBV4-3
clone size: NA
CDR3 protein: CASSQGLAENTGELFF
CDR3 DNA: TGCGCCAGCAGCCAAGGATTGGCGGAGAACACCGGGGAGCTGTTTTTT

J gene: TRBJ1-5
D gene: NA
V gene: TRBV7-2
clone size: NA
CDR3 protein: CASSQKATSRNQPQHF
CDR3 DNA: TGTGCCAGCAGCCAAAAGGCCACAAGCAGAAATCAGCCCCAGCATTTT

J gene: TRBJ2-1
D gene: NA
V gene: TRBV5-1
clone size: NA
CDR3 protein: CASRPTGTQKSEQFF
CDR3 DNA: TGCGCCAGCAGACCTACAGGGACCCAAAAGAGTGAGCAGTTCTTC

J gene: TRBJ2-3
D gene: NA
V gene: TRBV24-1
clone size: NA
CDR3 protein: CATSDGRGLNTQYF
CDR3 DNA: TGTGCCACCAGTGATGGCAGGGGCTTGAATACGCAGTATTTT

J gene: TRBJ2-1
D gene: TRBD2
V gene: TRBV2
clone size: once
CDR3 protein: CASRLTSGSNEQFF
CDR3 DNA: TGTGCCAGCAGGTTGACTAGCGGGAGTAATGAGCAGTTCTTC

J gene: TRBJ1-2
D gene: TRBD1
V gene: TRBV18
clone size: NA
CDR3 protein: CASSPARGQGALAHGYTF
CDR3 DNA: TGTGCCAGCTCACCAGCAAGGGGACAGGGGGCGCTTGCCCATGGCTACACCTTC

J gene: TRBJ2-5
D gene: NA
V gene: TRBV9
clone size: NA
CDR3 protein: CASSVGQSETQYF
CDR3 DNA: TGTGCCAGCAGCGTAGGTCAATCAGAGACCCAGTACTTC

J gene: TRBJ2-2
D gene: TRBD1
V gene: TRBV11-1
clone size: once
CDR3 protein: CASSTRTGVNGELFF
CDR3 DNA: TGTGCCAGCAGCACGAGGACAGGGGTGAACGGGGAGCTGTTTTTT

J gene: TRBJ1-2
D gene: NA
V gene: TRBV9
clone size: NA
CDR3 protein: CASSVEGFGYTF
CDR3 DNA: TGTGCCAGCAGCGTAGAAGGGTTTGGCTACACCTTC

J gene: TRBJ2-7
D gene: TRBD1
V gene: TRBV4-3
clone size: NA
CDR3 protein: CASSQDGTAANEQYF
CDR3 DNA: TGCGCCAGCAGCCAAGATGGGACAGCGGCAAACGAGCAGTACTTC

J gene: TRBJ1-1
D gene: TRBD1
V gene: TRBV5-1
clone size: many
CDR3 protein: CASLPGTGGTEAFF
CDR3 DNA: TGCGCCAGCTTACCCGGGACAGGGGGGACTGAAGCTTTCTTT

J gene: TRBJ2-3
D gene: NA
V gene: TRBV30
clone size: NA
CDR3 protein: CAWSHGGSGRDTQYF
CDR3 DNA: TGTGCCTGGAGCCATGGGGGGTCGGGGCGGGATACGCAGTATTTT

J gene: TRBJ1-2
D gene: TRBD1
V gene: TRBV5-6
clone size: NA
CDR3 protein: CASSLLGTGAPDYGYTF
CDR3 DNA: TGTGCCAGCAGCTTGTTGGGGACAGGGGCGCCTGACTATGGCTACACCTTC

J gene: TRBJ2-1
D gene: NA
V gene: TRBV28
clone size: NA
CDR3 protein: CASIKRGLYNEQFF
CDR3 DNA: TGTGCCAGCATTAAACGAGGACTCTACAATGAGCAGTTCTTC

J gene: TRBJ1-1
D gene: NA
V gene: TRBV20-1
clone size: NA
CDR3 protein: CSARDRVHIFF
CDR3 DNA: TGCAGTGCTAGAGATCGTGTCCACATTTTCTTT

J gene: TRBJ2-1
D gene: NA
V gene: TRBV28
clone size: once
CDR3 protein: CASSFQGSYNEQFF
CDR3 DNA: TGTGCCAGCAGTTTCCAGGGCTCCTACAATGAGCAGTTCTTC

J gene: TRBJ1-1
D gene: NA
V gene: TRBV19
clone size: NA
CDR3 protein: CATQGPQNTEAFF
CDR3 DNA: TGTGCCACTCAGGGGCCTCAGAACACTGAAGCTTTCTTT

J gene: TRBJ2-3
D gene: NA
V gene: TRBV3-1/TRBV3-2
clone size: NA
CDR3 protein: CASGQQADTQYF
CDR3 DNA: TGTGCCAGCGGACAACAGGCAGATACGCAGTATTTT

J gene: TRBJ2-7
D gene: NA
V gene: TRBV11-3
clone size: NA
CDR3 protein: CASSGAYAEQYF
CDR3 DNA: TGTGCCAGCAGCGGGGCCTACGCCGAGCAGTACTTC

J gene: TRBJ1-2
D gene: NA
V gene: TRBV18
clone size: NA
CDR3 protein: CASSPGGANYGYTF
CDR3 DNA: TGTGCCAGCTCACCTGGGGGTGCAAACTATGGCTACACCTTC

J gene: TRBJ2-2
D gene: NA
V gene: TRBV27
clone size: NA
CDR3 protein: CASSLSLPIVIGELFF
CDR3 DNA: TGTGCCAGCAGTTTATCTCTCCCAATAGTGATCGGGGAGCTGTTTTTT

J gene: TRBJ2-3
D gene: TRBD2
V gene: TRBV6-1
clone size: NA
CDR3 protein: CASSDPAKRGGRADTQYF
CDR3 DNA: TGTGCCAGCAGTGATCCCGCAAAGCGGGGGGGCCGGGCAGATACGCAGTATTTT

J gene: TRBJ2-5
D gene: NA
V gene: TRBV7-9
clone size: NA
CDR3 protein: CASSRRGTVPQETQYF
CDR3 DNA: TGTGCCAGCAGCCGACGAGGGACCGTCCCTCAAGAGACCCAGTACTTC

J gene: TRBJ1-1
D gene: TRBD1
V gene: TRBV7-9
clone size: NA
CDR3 protein: CASSTTGGNTEAFF
CDR3 DNA: TGTGCCAGCAGCACCACAGGGGGCAACACTGAAGCTTTCTTT

J gene: TRBJ1-5
D gene: NA
V gene: TRBV28
clone size: NA
CDR3 protein: CASSPGGSPAQHF
CDR3 DNA: TGTGCCAGCAGCCCGGGGGGGTCGCCGGCCCAGCATTTT